The 32 T cell receptor beta chains presented below share a single source sample, sequenced in a study of beta chain features in type 1 diabetes (dated by TCRdb to the late 2010s). On the study overall, not on this receptor specifically: In all four CD4+ subsets, TCRB CDR3 length was moderately but significantly shorter in type 1 diabetes patients.

Libraries came from the immunoSEQ multiplex PCR assay. All of the isolated RNA was reverse transcribed with the High Capacity cDNA Reverse Transcription Kit, so expressed TCRB transcripts were sequenced. As stored in TCRdb, this immuneACCESS dataset retains in-frame rearrangements with V and J assigned. A fraction of the clones does not appear; measured against another copy, unresolved V genes explain less than half of the discrepancy, and the remainder lacks a known reason. Recorded for this sample are 500,000 to 650,000 clones; under 15% of them occurred a single time. The ten largest clonotypes hold more than 0.1% of the sample. These receptors have no identified antigens. What was sequenced was naive CD4+ T cells from blood. The meaning of the sample's cell subset or site label: true naive CD4+ T cells. The receptors stem from a man aged 25 to 45 with type 1 diabetes.

This chain links TRBV7-3 with TRBJ1-1; D unresolved. Deletions cut 5 bases from V and 1 base from J, with 5 bases between. The CDR3 has 12 residues. The V gene's germline CDR1 is SGHTA and CDR2 FQGTGA. The CDR3, as DNA: TGTGCCAGCAGCACCGGGAACACTGAAGCTTTCTTT. Translation gives CASSTGNTEAFF.

The genes are TRBV7-2 and TRBJ1-1, with D perhaps TRBD1 (6 bases). Trimming removed 1 base at V and 5 bases at J, with 11 bases between. The CDR3 loop spans 14 amino acids. Germline V gene sequence: CDR1 SGHTA, CDR2 FQGNSA. The CDR3 region has the DNA TGTGCCAGCAGCTTAGGGACCCAGGGGACTGAAGCTTTCTTT. It yields the protein CASSLGTQGTEAFF. Based on the CDR3 plus reference TRBV7-2 and TRBJ1-1, the full variable domain is GAGVSQSPSNKVTEKGKDVELRCDPISGHTALYWYRQSLGQGLEFLIYFQGNSAPDKSGLPSDRFSAERTGGSVSTLTIQRTQQEDSAVYLCASSLGTQGTEAFFGQGTRLTVV.

This clone was found a few times. This chain uses TRBV9 with TRBJ1-5; weak D call: TRBD1 (5 bases). Trimming left V 0 bases short and J 4 bases short, with 11 bases between. CDR1 is SGDLS, CDR2 YYNGEE, per germline. The CDR3 has 15 amino acids. CDR3 sequence reads: CASSVEPGRNQPQHF. CDR3 DNA sequence: TGTGCCAGCAGCGTAGAGCCAGGGCGGAATCAGCCCCAGCATTTT. Based on the CDR3 plus reference TRBV9 and TRBJ1-5, the full variable domain is DSGVTQTPKHLITATGQRVTLRCSPRSGDLSVYWYQQSLDQGLQFLIQYYNGEERAKGNILERFSAQQFPDLHSELNLSSLELGDSALYFCASSVEPGRNQPQHFGDGTRLSIL.

Comments on this clone: In the same sample, other DNA sequences code for this CDR3. The rearrangement links TRBV29-1 to TRBJ2-3; 7 bases are shared with TRBD2. Germline-derived CDR1 and CDR2 are SQVTM and ANQGSEA. Losses at the gene ends were 4 bases for V and 3 bases for J; bases not matched to a gene: 10. The CDR3 is 15 residues long. CDR3 loop: CSVVRGGTSTDTQYF. Written as DNA, the CDR3 is TGCAGCGTTGTTCGCGGGGGAACTTCTACAGATACGCAGTATTTT.

Remarks on this clone: Distinct nucleotide sequences in the sample also encode this CDR3. The rearrangement uses TRBV27 and TRBJ2-5; D uncertain. The CDR3 sequence is 13 residues long. Trimming shortened V by 6 bases and J by 0 bases, and 8 bases separated the two germline ends. Germline V CDR1 and CDR2: MNHEY, SMNVEV (reference sequence). The CDR3 DNA reads as TGTGCCAGCAGCCTCAGCTACCAAGAGACCCAGTACTTC. Translation: CASSLSYQETQYF.

As for this clone: The same CDR3 also results from other DNA sequences found in this sample. The rearrangement links TRBV7-2 to TRBJ2-7, with D tentatively TRBD1 (5 bases). Deletions cut 2 bases from V and 3 bases from J, with 5 bases between. Germline CDR1 reads SGHTA; CDR2 reads FQGNSA. This CDR3 comprises 12 residues. CDR3 residues: CASSLTGYEQYF. The CDR3 bases are TGTGCCAGCAGCTTAACAGGCTACGAGCAGTACTTC. Looking up the rest from reference TRBV7-2 and TRBJ2-7 gives the full variable domain: GAGVSQSPSNKVTEKGKDVELRCDPISGHTALYWYRQSLGQGLEFLIYFQGNSAPDKSGLPSDRFSAERTGGSVSTLTIQRTQQEDSAVYLCASSLTGYEQYFGPGTRLTVT.

The chain is built from TRBV2 and TRBJ1-4, with 7 bases matching TRBD1. J gave up 7 bases and V 6 bases, and 8 bases lay outside the gene matches. This CDR3 is 14 amino acids long. The germline V gene encodes CDR1 SNHLY and CDR2 FYNNEI. CDR3 coding DNA: TGTGCCAGCAGCGAGCGTGACAGGGCTGAAAAACTGTTTTTT. It codes for CASSERDRAEKLFF.

This clone was counted between two and nine times. The chain uses TRBV19 and TRBJ2-2; tentatively, D is TRBD1 (6 bases). The CDR3 has 13 amino acids. Looked up from germline, CDR1 is LNHDA and CDR2 is SQIVND (reference sequence). V lost 9 bases and J 1 base, leaving 9 bases between the germline ends. This chain's CDR3 is CASRGQNTGELFF. The CDR3 bases are TGTGCCAGCCGGGGACAGAACACCGGGGAGCTGTTTTTT.

This clone occurred a few times. This chain joins TRBV7-9 and TRBJ1-4; 8 bases fit TRBD1. The V gene end was trimmed by 5 bases and the J gene end by 6 bases; junction bases not matched to a gene: 5. Looked up from germline, CDR1 is SEHNR and CDR2 is FQNEAQ (reference sequence). The CDR3 extends over 14 amino acids. The DNA of the CDR3 is TGTGCCAGCAGCGCCGGGACAGGACATGAAAAACTGTTTTTT. It yields the protein CASSAGTGHEKLFF.

The chain is built from TRBV7-9 and TRBJ1-2, with D perhaps TRBD1 (6 bases). V was cut by 4 bases and J by 2 bases, with 17 bases left in between. Germline CDR1 and CDR2: SEHNR and FQNEAQ (reference sequence). The CDR3 is 16 residues long. Written as DNA, the CDR3 is TGTGCCAGCAGCTCGTTTGTAGGAGGGGGGAACTATGGCTACACCTTC. Its protein is CASSSFVGGGNYGYTF.

This clone has only a few counts. This sequence joins TRBV7-6 and TRBJ1-6, with TRBD1 matching 7 bases. The CDR3 consists of 15 residues. V shed 2 bases, J shed 10 bases, and the junction held 8 bases outside the gene matches. Germline assignment: CDR1 SGHVS and CDR2 FNYEAQ. In DNA, the CDR3 is TGTGCCAGCAGCTTACGGATTACAGGGGACTCACCCCTCCACTTT. Translation: CASSLRITGDSPLHF.

The chain carries TRBV6-5 and TRBJ1-4, with a possible D match to TRBD1 (5 bases). V was trimmed by 1 base and J by 2 bases, leaving 11 bases between them. There are 16 residues in the CDR3. The germline CDR1 and CDR2 sequences are MNHEY and SVGAGI. Here the CDR3 DNA reads TGTGCCAGCAGTTACTTTCGAGGGGTTACTAATGAAAAACTGTTTTTT. It yields the protein CASSYFRGVTNEKLFF.

V and J are TRBV4-3 and TRBJ2-7; D gene ambiguous. The CDR3 covers 15 residues. Germline lookup yields CDR1 LGHNA and CDR2 YSLEER. The V gene lost 0 bases and the J gene lost 4 bases, with 13 bases spanning the gap. The CDR3 region is CASSQEGRPQYEQYF. Here the CDR3 DNA reads TGCGCCAGCAGCCAAGAGGGCAGGCCTCAGTACGAGCAGTACTTC.

J is TRBJ2-5 and V is TRBV11-3; D perhaps matches TRBD1 (6 bases). CDR3 length: 14 residues. The V gene's germline CDR1 is SGHNT and CDR2 YENEEA. The germline V and J ends were trimmed by 5 bases and 2 bases, with 12 bases remaining between them. The DNA for the CDR3 is TGTGCCAGCAGCATGGGACACCTTCAAGAGACCCAGTACTTC. Its translation is CASSMGHLQETQYF.

This clone appeared a few times. The J gene is TRBJ1-4, the V gene TRBV5-5; TRBD1 matches at 9 bases. V trimming: 2 bases; J trimming: 7 bases; junction bases outside the gene matches: 6. The CDR3 consists of 15 residues. Germline-derived CDR1 and CDR2 are SGHKS and YYEKEE (reference sequence). CDR3 protein: CASSLLGTGSEKLFF. The CDR3 DNA reads TGTGCCAGCAGCTTATTAGGGACAGGGAGTGAAAAACTGTTTTTT.

This clone was seen only a few times. The chain carries TRBV9 and TRBJ2-5; D call uncertain. The CDR3 runs 15 residues. Trimming cost V 2 bases and J 6 bases, with 17 bases left between them. The germline V gene has CDR1 SGDLS and CDR2 YYNGEE. In nucleotides, the CDR3 is TGTGCCAGCAGCGTCTCTCCTGGCGCCACCCAGACCCAGTACTTC. It yields the protein CASSVSPGATQTQYF.

This clone was counted a few times. V usage is TRBV11-2 and J usage is TRBJ2-1; D remains ambiguous. V lost 5 bases to trimming and J lost 5 bases, with 7 bases between them. Germline V gene data show CDR1 as SGHAT and CDR2 as FQNNGV. The CDR3 spans 12 residues. CDR3 coding DNA: TGTGCCAGCAGCCGACCCCACAATGAGCAGTTCTTC. Its translation: CASSRPHNEQFF.

This sequence joins TRBV5-5 and TRBJ2-7; perhaps TRBD1 as D (6 bases). Looked up from germline, CDR1 is SGHKS and CDR2 is YYEKEE (reference sequence). The ends were cut back, 3 bases at V and 1 base at J, with 11 bases in the middle. This CDR3 region has 14 residues. CDR3 loop: CASSSQGTSYEQYF. Written as DNA, the CDR3 is TGTGCCAGCAGCTCACAGGGAACGTCCTACGAGCAGTACTTC.

The chain is built from TRBV14 and TRBJ1-4, with D possibly TRBD1 on 6 matching bases. V was cut by 6 bases and J by 7 bases, with 18 bases left in between. This CDR3 region has 15 residues. The germline V gene has CDR1 SGHDN and CDR2 FVKESK. CDR3 bases: TGTGCCAGCAGTGACAGGACCCCGTTTAGTGAAAAACTGTTTTTT. It is translated as CASSDRTPFSEKLFF.

This clone has more than one count but fewer than ten. This rearrangement joins TRBV4-1 to TRBJ1-5; D not resolved. The CDR3 is 14 residues long. Germline V gene data show CDR1 as MGHRA and CDR2 as YSYEKL. V dropped 3 bases and J dropped 3 bases, with 9 bases sitting between them. CDR3 bases: TGCGCCAGCAGCCATTCCGGGTCCAATCAGCCCCAGCATTTT. This gives the protein CASSHSGSNQPQHF.

J is TRBJ2-1 and V is TRBV5-1, with D tentatively TRBD2 (6 bases). CDR1 and CDR2 (germline): SGHRS, YFSETQ. This CDR3 has 16 amino acids. V lost 0 bases, J lost 7 bases, and 17 bases lay in between. The CDR3 loop reads CASSLAGGSRYNEQFF. CDR3 nucleotides: TGCGCCAGCAGCTTGGCCGGAGGGTCCCGGTATAATGAGCAGTTCTTC.

V gene TRBV14 combines with J gene TRBJ2-3; 8 bases map to TRBD2. The V gene end was trimmed by 3 bases and the J gene end by 6 bases; junction bases not matched to a gene: 8. The CDR3 has 15 amino acids. CDR1 is SGHDN and CDR2 is FVKESK in the germline V gene. DNA for the CDR3: TGTGCCAGCAGCCACCGGGGGGGCCGGGGGGATACGCAGTATTTT. This translates into CASSHRGGRGDTQYF.

The rearrangement joins TRBV7-2 to TRBJ1-5; TRBD1 matches 7 bases. The CDR3 has 12 residues. From germline, CDR1 is SGHTA and CDR2 FQGNSA. Unmatched junction bases numbered 4, after V lost 5 bases and J lost 9 bases. The CDR3 DNA reads TGTGCCAGCAGCCCGGGACAGCCGCCCCAGCATTTT. This encodes CASSPGQPPQHF.

This clone was seen a handful of times. The genes are TRBV28 and TRBJ2-5; possible D gene TRBD1, 6 bases. CDR1 MDHEN and CDR2 SYDVKM come from the germline V gene. Deletions cut 5 bases from V and 5 bases from J, with 15 bases between. There are 14 residues in the CDR3. The chain's CDR3 is CASSSTQGRETQYF. CDR3 DNA: TGTGCCAGCAGTAGCACACAGGGCCGGGAGACCCAGTACTTC.

The rearrangement joins TRBV2 to TRBJ2-6; D is uncertain. Trimming left V 9 bases short and J 3 bases short, with 12 bases between. The CDR3 extends over 14 amino acids. The germline V gene has CDR1 SNHLY and CDR2 FYNNEI. CDR3 sequence reads: CASAIGIGANVLTF. The CDR3 bases are TGTGCCAGTGCCATAGGGATTGGGGCCAACGTCCTGACTTTC.

This clone was seen a few times. The sample holds other DNA sequences that translate to the same CDR3. The chain combines TRBV7-9 with TRBJ1-5, with 7 bases lining up with TRBD1. The CDR3 totals 13 residues. V shed 5 bases, J shed 5 bases, and the junction held 3 bases outside the gene matches. Germline CDR1 is SEHNR and CDR2 is FQNEAQ (reference sequence). CDR3 sequence (DNA): TGTGCCAGCAGCCGACAGGGCGATCAGCCCCAGCATTTT. This translates into CASSRQGDQPQHF.

This chain uses TRBV18 with TRBJ2-3, with 8 bases matching TRBD2. The J segment lost 1 base and the V segment lost 1 base, leaving 1 base of the junction unmatched. Germline loops: CDR1 KGHSH, CDR2 LQKENI. The CDR3 is 15 amino acids. In DNA, the CDR3 is TGTGCCAGCTCACCACAGCGGGAGCGCACAGATACGCAGTATTTT. Translation: CASSPQRERTDTQYF.

The V gene is TRBV7-2, the J gene TRBJ2-3, with 9 positions matching TRBD2. The CDR3 has 16 amino acids. V lost 0 bases to trimming and J lost 2 bases; unmatched junction nucleotides: 3. The germline V gene has CDR1 SGHTA and CDR2 FQGNSA. This CDR3 is CASSLAASGNTDTQYF. CDR3 bases: TGTGCCAGCAGCTTAGCGGCTAGCGGGAACACAGATACGCAGTATTTT. Based on the CDR3 plus reference TRBV7-2 and TRBJ2-3, the full variable domain is GAGVSQSPSNKVTEKGKDVELRCDPISGHTALYWYRQSLGQGLEFLIYFQGNSAPDKSGLPSDRFSAERTGGSVSTLTIQRTQQEDSAVYLCASSLAASGNTDTQYFGPGTRLTVL.

This clone has a handful of counts. J is TRBJ1-2 and V is TRBV9; no firm D call. CDR3 length: 15 residues. Between the trimmed V and J ends, which lost 0 bases and 3 bases, there was a span of 12 bases. The germline CDR1 and CDR2 sequences are SGDLS and YYNGEE. The CDR3 protein is CASSVDVVPDYGYTF. DNA of the CDR3: TGTGCCAGCAGCGTAGACGTGGTCCCTGACTATGGCTACACCTTC. The full variable domain, rest sourced from reference TRBV9 and TRBJ1-2, is DSGVTQTPKHLITATGQRVTLRCSPRSGDLSVYWYQQSLDQGLQFLIQYYNGEERAKGNILERFSAQQFPDLHSELNLSSLELGDSALYFCASSVDVVPDYGYTFGSGTRLTVV.

The V and J genes are TRBV5-1 and TRBJ1-5; D is unresolved. This CDR3 comprises 15 residues. V was shortened by 3 bases and J by 0 bases, with 10 bases between the two germline ends. Germline V lookup: CDR1 SGHRS, CDR2 YFSETQ. The CDR3 sequence is CASSSPGYSNQPQHF. DNA for the CDR3: TGCGCCAGCAGCTCACCGGGCTATAGCAATCAGCCCCAGCATTTT.

In its sample, this clone was seen a few times. The rearrangement joins TRBV30 to TRBJ1-4; TRBD1 aligns across 7 bases. Germline CDR1 reads GTSNPN; CDR2 reads SVGIG (reference sequence). The CDR3 extends over 13 amino acids. With V trimmed by 6 bases and J by 6 bases, 7 bases remained unmatched. The chain's CDR3 is CACDRDRYEKLFF. The CDR3 nucleotides read TGTGCCTGTGACAGGGATCGCTATGAAAAACTGTTTTTT.

The rearrangement joins TRBV4-1 to TRBJ2-7, with D unclear. Germline V gene lookup returns CDR1 MGHRA and CDR2 YSYEKL. V lost 0 bases to trimming and J lost 0 bases, with 9 bases between them. This CDR3 is built from 15 residues. The CDR3, as DNA: TGCGCCAGCAGCCAAGAGGTGCAGAGCTCCTACGAGCAGTACTTC. Translated: CASSQEVQSSYEQYF.